One sample yielded the 23 T cell receptor beta chains listed below, sequenced in a study of T-cell memory formation after mild COVID-19. TCRdb used MiXCR to reprocess the 5' RACE reads, holding one entry per CDR3 protein. This sample has about 290,000 distinct CDR3 sequences, with more than 15% found just once. Sequencing was performed on PBMCs or a T cell subset sorted from them (not recorded which). The receptors were sampled from a man aged 18 to 30 who had mild COVID-19 (a few samples of this study predate the infection). Cell type and time point are not known.

The chain couples TRBV20-1 to TRBJ2-3; D may be TRBD1 (6 bases). V shed 4 bases and J shed 1 base, with 18 bases lying between them. The CDR3 consists of 16 residues. Germline V gene sequence: CDR1 DFQATT, CDR2 SNEGSKA (reference sequence). The CDR3: CSAMDPGTLRTDTQYF. CDR3 DNA: TGCAGTGCTATGGATCCCGGGACATTACGCACAGATACGCAGTATTTT.

The chain is built from TRBV18 and TRBJ1-1; D ambiguous. V was trimmed by 5 bases and J by 1 base, leaving 17 bases between them. This CDR3 is 16 amino acids long. CDR1 is KGHSH, CDR2 LQKENI, per germline. The CDR3 sequence is CASSVIGLGPNTEAFF. The CDR3 coding sequence is TGTGCCAGCTCAGTAATAGGTCTGGGCCCGAACACTGAAGCTTTCTTT.

With respect to this clonotype: A read error may produce the germline difference seen at one junction end. The chain has TRBV3-1 and TRBJ1-2; 7 bases fit TRBD1. Germline CDR1 is LGHDT and CDR2 is YNNKEL (reference sequence). This CDR3 comprises 11 residues. The CDR3 here is CASSLGQAESF. DNA for the CDR3: TGTGCCAGCAGCCTTGGACAGGCGGAGTCCTTC.

This chain links TRBV19 with TRBJ2-7; D may be TRBD2 (6 bases). Germline CDR1 and CDR2: LNHDA and SQIVND (reference sequence). The CDR3 length is 15 residues. V lost 4 bases, J lost 0 bases, and 13 bases lay in between. Written as DNA, the CDR3 is TGTGCCAGTAGTAGCCGGGACTCCTACTCCTACGAGCAGTACTTC. Translating gives CASSSRDSYSYEQYF.

This clonotype was seen repeatedly, ten times or more. The chain has TRBV18 and TRBJ1-6; no firm D call. V was trimmed by 6 bases and J by 2 bases, leaving 2 bases between them. Germline CDR1 KGHSH, CDR2 LQKENI. This CDR3 is 12 amino acids long. This CDR3 reads CASSPYNSPLHF. The CDR3 nucleotides are TGTGCCAGCTCCCCCTATAATTCACCCCTCCACTTT.

This clonotype was detected only a few times. V is TRBV15 and J is TRBJ2-7; D may be TRBD1 or TRBD2 (5 bases each). This CDR3 comprises 15 residues. Trimming stripped 1 base from V and 4 bases from J, with 14 bases between. CDR1 and CDR2 from the germline V gene are LNHNV and YYDKDF (reference sequence). The CDR3 DNA reads as TGTGCCACCAGCAGAGGTTCCGGGACGGAGTACGAGCAGTACTTC. This codes for CATSRGSGTEYEQYF.

This rearrangement joins TRBV7-2 to TRBJ2-4; TRBD2 might be the D (5 bases). The CDR3 consists of 15 residues. Deletions cut 3 bases from V and 0 bases from J, with 9 bases between. Germline V gives CDR1 SGHTA, CDR2 FQGNSA. CDR3 residues: CASSLREGAKNIQYF. CDR3 in DNA: TGTGCCAGCAGCTTGAGGGAAGGAGCCAAAAACATTCAGTACTTC.

J is TRBJ1-1 and V is TRBV2; unclear D gene. CDR3 length equals 13 residues. Germline V gives CDR1 SNHLY, CDR2 FYNNEI. The V and J ends lost 6 bases and 4 bases respectively, with 12 bases between them. Here the CDR3 reads CASRGGERTEAFF. In DNA, the CDR3 is TGTGCCAGCAGGGGCGGGGAGCGCACTGAAGCTTTCTTT.

This clonotype appeared a few times. The chain has TRBV20-1 and TRBJ2-1; D might be TRBD2 (5 bases). The V end was cut by 6 bases, the J end by 10 bases, with 19 bases between. Germline V CDR1 and CDR2: DFQATT, SNEGSKA (reference sequence). The CDR3 covers 13 residues. This CDR3 reads CSAKREREKEQFF. CDR3 DNA sequence: TGCAGTGCAAAGAGGGAGAGGGAAAAAGAGCAGTTCTTC.

The rearrangement uses TRBV7-2 and TRBJ1-2; possibly TRBD1 for D (5 bases). This CDR3 has 14 amino acids. V was shortened by 4 bases and J by 2 bases, with 11 bases between the two germline ends. Germline loops: CDR1 SGHTA, CDR2 FQGNSA. For the CDR3, the DNA is TGTGCCAGCAGCTCGTGGGGACGGAACTATGGCTACACCTTC. This sequence encodes CASSSWGRNYGYTF.

The sample holds a few counts of this clonotype. This chain connects TRBV7-2 to TRBJ1-5, with D maybe TRBD1 (6 bases). This CDR3 is 15 amino acids long. V shed 1 base and J shed 2 bases, with 9 bases lying between them. CDR1 is SGHTA and CDR2 is FQGNSA in the germline V gene. The CDR3: CASSLVRGGNQPQHF. CDR3 DNA: TGTGCCAGCAGCTTAGTCAGGGGCGGCAATCAGCCCCAGCATTTT.

This clonotype was seen more than once but under ten times. V usage is TRBV5-1 and J usage is TRBJ1-5; D gene ambiguous. Trimming pared 4 bases from V and 11 bases from J, leaving 19 bases between. CDR3 length: 14 residues. Germline V gives CDR1 SGHRS, CDR2 YFSETQ. The CDR3 nucleotides are TGCGCCAGCAGCCCCGTCGGAGGTTCGGAGGCCCAGCATTTT. Its translation: CASSPVGGSEAQHF. The full variable domain, its missing parts supplied by reference TRBV5-1 and TRBJ1-5, is KAGVTQTPRYLIKTRGQQVTLSCSPISGHRSVSWYQQTPGQGLQFLFEYFSETQRNKGNFPGRFSGRQFSNSRSEMNVSTLELGDSALYLCASSPVGGSEAQHFGDGTRLSIL.

The V gene is TRBV5-1, the J gene TRBJ2-1; 11 bases are shared with TRBD2. The CDR3 loop spans 17 amino acids. Germline CDR1 and CDR2: SGHRS and YFSETQ. The V and J ends lost 2 bases and 5 bases, in that order; junction bases with no gene match: 9. The CDR3 loop reads CASSLGPTSGRDNEQFF. CDR3 DNA sequence: TGCGCCAGCAGCTTAGGCCCTACTAGCGGGAGAGACAATGAGCAGTTCTTC.

Only a few counts were recorded for this clonotype. In DNA, the CDR3 is TGTGCCAGCAGGGTGAACACTGAAGCTTTCTTT. Protein product: CASRVNTEAFF. The rearrangement links TRBV6-5 to TRBJ1-1; D not resolved. This CDR3 spans 11 amino acids. With 6 bases removed from V and 0 bases from J, the gap between germline ends came to 2 bases. Germline lookup yields CDR1 MNHEY and CDR2 SVGAGI.

This clonotype came up a few times. The chain uses TRBV15 and TRBJ1-1; 9 nucleotides align to TRBD1. The V and J ends lost 0 bases and 5 bases, in that order; junction bases with no gene match: 1. CDR3 length: 14 amino acids. Germline CDR1 and CDR2: LNHNV and YYDKDF (reference sequence). CDR3 residues: CATSRDDRGTEAFF. The CDR3 coding sequence is TGTGCCACCAGCAGAGACGACAGGGGGACTGAAGCTTTCTTT.

The V call is TRBV4-1, the J call TRBJ2-7; a possible D gene is TRBD2 (5 bases). Germline V lookup: CDR1 MGHRA, CDR2 YSYEKL. Trimming removed 4 bases from V and 7 bases from J, with 11 bases in between. The CDR3 is 12 residues long. CDR3 region: CASSPPGGEQYF. The DNA of the CDR3 is TGCGCCAGCAGCCCCCCGGGCGGGGAGCAGTACTTC.

This clonotype was detected a few times. V gene TRBV12-3 or TRBV12-4 combines with J gene TRBJ1-6, with D possibly TRBD1 on 6 matching bases. The V end was cut by 6 bases, the J end by 12 bases, with 12 bases between. There are 12 residues in the CDR3. The CDR3 is CASSPQTGPLHF. The CDR3, as DNA: TGTGCCAGCAGCCCACAGACAGGACCCCTCCACTTT.

The sample holds many counts of this clonotype. The chain has TRBV7-2 and TRBJ2-2, with 10 bases identical to TRBD1. Germline V gene sequence: CDR1 SGHTA, CDR2 FQGNSA. J was trimmed by 7 bases and V by 5 bases; bases with no gene match: 7. The CDR3 runs to 15 residues. The CDR3 protein is CASSTRGQGHGELFF. The CDR3 DNA follows: TGTGCCAGCAGCACCAGGGGACAGGGGCACGGGGAGCTGTTTTTT.

Only a few counts were recorded for this clonotype. The rearrangement uses TRBV10-3 and TRBJ2-2, with 8 bases that match TRBD2. The CDR3 sequence is 16 residues long. V shed 0 bases, J shed 5 bases, and the junction held 5 bases outside the gene matches. In germline, CDR1 is ENHRY, CDR2 SYGVKD. Written as DNA, the CDR3 is TGTGCCATCAGTGAGTCGGCAGGGACTAGAACCGGGGAGCTGTTTTTT. This encodes CAISESAGTRTGELFF.

The chain joins TRBV14 to TRBJ2-3; D is unclear. Deletions cut 2 bases from V and 5 bases from J, with 8 bases between. CDR3 length: 13 residues. CDR1 is SGHDN, CDR2 FVKESK, per germline. The CDR3 here is CASSQLWGDTQYF. CDR3 sequence (DNA): TGTGCCAGCAGCCAACTCTGGGGAGATACGCAGTATTTT.

This clonotype was found once. The chain combines TRBV5-5 with TRBJ1-2, with D maybe TRBD1 (6 bases). The length of the CDR3 is 13 residues. The V end was cut by 4 bases, the J end by 5 bases, with 12 bases between. CDR1 and CDR2 from the germline V gene are SGHKS and YYEKEE (reference sequence). Written as DNA, the CDR3 is TGTGCCAGCAGCCGACAGGAGTTATATGGCTACACCTTC. Residues: CASSRQELYGYTF.

The chain combines TRBV30 with TRBJ2-3; TRBD2 agrees at 11 bases. Germline V lookup: CDR1 GTSNPN, CDR2 SVGIG (reference sequence). V trimming: 1 base; J trimming: 1 base; junction bases outside the gene matches: 13. This CDR3 contains 19 residues. DNA for the CDR3: TGTGCCTGGAGTGGCCCCCGTCGGCTAGCGGGGGGTGGCACAGATACGCAGTATTTT. Residues: CAWSGPRRLAGGGTDTQYF.

This clonotype has just a few counts. CDR3 residues: CAWGASGVFNEKLFF. DNA for the CDR3: TGTGCCTGGGGGGCTTCAGGGGTTTTTAATGAAAAACTGTTTTTT. V and J are TRBV30 and TRBJ1-4; tentatively, D is TRBD1 (6 bases). The germline gives CDR1 GTSNPN, CDR2 SVGIG (reference sequence). The CDR3 totals 15 residues. The V end was cut by 5 bases, the J end by 4 bases, with 17 bases between.